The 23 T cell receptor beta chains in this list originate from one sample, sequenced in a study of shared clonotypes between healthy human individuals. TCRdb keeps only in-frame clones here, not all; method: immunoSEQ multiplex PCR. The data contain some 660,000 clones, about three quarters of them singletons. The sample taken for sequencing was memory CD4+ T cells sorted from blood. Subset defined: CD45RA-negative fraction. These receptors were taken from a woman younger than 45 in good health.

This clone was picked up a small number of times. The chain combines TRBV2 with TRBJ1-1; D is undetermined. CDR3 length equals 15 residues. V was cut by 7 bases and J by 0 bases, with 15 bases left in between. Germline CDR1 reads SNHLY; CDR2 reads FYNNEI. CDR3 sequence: CASTKQRNMNTEAFF. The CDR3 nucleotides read TGTGCCAGCACCAAGCAGAGGAACATGAACACTGAAGCTTTCTTT.

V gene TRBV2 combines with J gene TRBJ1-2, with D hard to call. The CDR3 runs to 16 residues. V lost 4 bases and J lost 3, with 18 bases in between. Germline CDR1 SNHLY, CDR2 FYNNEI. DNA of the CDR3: TGTGCCAGCAGTGCCGGGTTGCTCCTTCAGGACTATGGCTACACCTTC. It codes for CASSAGLLLQDYGYTF.

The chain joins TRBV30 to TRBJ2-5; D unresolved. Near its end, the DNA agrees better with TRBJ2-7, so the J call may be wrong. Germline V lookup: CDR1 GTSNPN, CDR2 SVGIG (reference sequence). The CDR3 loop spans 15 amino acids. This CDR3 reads CAWSVGGPRSYEQYF. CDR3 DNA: TGTGCCTGGAGTGTAGGTGGCCCCCGCTCCTACGAGCAGTACTTC.

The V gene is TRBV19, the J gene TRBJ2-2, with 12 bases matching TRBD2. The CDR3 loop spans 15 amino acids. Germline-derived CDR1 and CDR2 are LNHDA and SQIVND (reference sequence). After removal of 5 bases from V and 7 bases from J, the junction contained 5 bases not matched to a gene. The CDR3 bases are TGTGCCAGTAGTCTAGCGGGAGGGCATATCGGGGAGCTGTTTTTT. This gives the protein CASSLAGGHIGELFF.

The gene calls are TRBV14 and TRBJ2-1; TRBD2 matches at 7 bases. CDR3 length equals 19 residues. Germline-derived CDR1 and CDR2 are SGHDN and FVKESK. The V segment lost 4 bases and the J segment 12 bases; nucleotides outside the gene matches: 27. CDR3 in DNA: TGTGCCAGCAGCCCCCAGGGATCCACGTCCGCGGGAGTTTCATATAGGCAGTTCTTC. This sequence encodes CASSPQGSTSAGVSYRQFF.

DNA of the CDR3: TGTGCCAGCAGCCGCCGGGGGCGCTTGGACTATGGCTACACCTTC. Its protein product is CASSRRGRLDYGYTF. The rearrangement links TRBV6-5 to TRBJ1-2, with D perhaps TRBD1 (6 bases). The CDR3 runs 15 residues. Trimming pared 6 bases from V and 3 bases from J, leaving 17 bases between. CDR1 and CDR2 (germline): MNHEY, SVGAGI.

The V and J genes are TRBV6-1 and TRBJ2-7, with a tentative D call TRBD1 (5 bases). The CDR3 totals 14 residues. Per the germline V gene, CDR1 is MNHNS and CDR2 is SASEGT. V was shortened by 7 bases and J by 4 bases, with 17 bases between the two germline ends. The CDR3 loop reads CASKVGRALYEQYF. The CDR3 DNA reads TGTGCCAGCAAAGTTGGCAGGGCCTTATACGAGCAGTACTTC.

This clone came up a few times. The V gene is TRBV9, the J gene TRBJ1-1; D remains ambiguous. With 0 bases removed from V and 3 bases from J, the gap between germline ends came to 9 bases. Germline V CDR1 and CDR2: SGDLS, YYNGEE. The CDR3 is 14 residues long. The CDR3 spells CASSVAPEHTEAFF. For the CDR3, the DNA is TGTGCCAGCAGCGTAGCCCCGGAACACACTGAAGCTTTCTTT.

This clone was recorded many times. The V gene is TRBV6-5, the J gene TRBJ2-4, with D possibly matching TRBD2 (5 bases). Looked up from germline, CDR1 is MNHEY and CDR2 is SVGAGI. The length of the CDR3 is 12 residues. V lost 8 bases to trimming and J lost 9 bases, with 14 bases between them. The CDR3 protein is CASSGIGSIQYF. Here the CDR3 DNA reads TGTGCCAGCTCCGGGATTGGAAGCATTCAGTACTTC.

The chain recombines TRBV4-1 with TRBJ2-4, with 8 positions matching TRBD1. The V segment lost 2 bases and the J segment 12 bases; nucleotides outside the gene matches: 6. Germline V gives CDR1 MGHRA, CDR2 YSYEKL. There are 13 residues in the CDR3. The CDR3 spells CASSQPGTGNQYF. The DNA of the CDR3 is TGCGCCAGCAGCCAACCAGGGACAGGCAATCAGTACTTC.

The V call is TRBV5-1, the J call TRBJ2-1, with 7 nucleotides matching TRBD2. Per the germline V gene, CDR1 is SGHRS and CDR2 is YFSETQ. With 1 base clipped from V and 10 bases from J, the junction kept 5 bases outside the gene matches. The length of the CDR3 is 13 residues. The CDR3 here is CASSLTLAPEQFF. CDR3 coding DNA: TGCGCCAGCAGCTTGACACTAGCGCCCGAGCAGTTCTTC.

This CDR3 is CAWSVLRGSISLNEQFF. DNA of the CDR3: TGTGCCTGGAGTGTACTCAGGGGATCGATAAGTCTCAATGAGCAGTTCTTC. The V call is TRBV30, the J call TRBJ2-1, with a possible D match to TRBD1 (6 bases). V gave up 0 bases and J gave up 6 bases, with 21 bases separating them. CDR3 length: 17 residues. Germline CDR1 and CDR2: GTSNPN and SVGIG (reference sequence).

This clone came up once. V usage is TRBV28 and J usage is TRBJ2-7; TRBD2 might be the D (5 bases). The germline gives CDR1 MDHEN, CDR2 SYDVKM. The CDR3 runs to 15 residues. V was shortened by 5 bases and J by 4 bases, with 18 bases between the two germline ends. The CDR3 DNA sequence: TGTGCCAGCAGTAAGAGTTTGGGCCGAGGGTACGAGCAGTACTTC. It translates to CASSKSLGRGYEQYF.

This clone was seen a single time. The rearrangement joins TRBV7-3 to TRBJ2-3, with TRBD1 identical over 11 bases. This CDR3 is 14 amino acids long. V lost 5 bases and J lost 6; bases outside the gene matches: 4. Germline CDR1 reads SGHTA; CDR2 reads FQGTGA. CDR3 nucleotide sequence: TGTGCCAGCAGCGAGGGACAGGGGGTGGATACGCAGTATTTT. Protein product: CASSEGQGVDTQYF.

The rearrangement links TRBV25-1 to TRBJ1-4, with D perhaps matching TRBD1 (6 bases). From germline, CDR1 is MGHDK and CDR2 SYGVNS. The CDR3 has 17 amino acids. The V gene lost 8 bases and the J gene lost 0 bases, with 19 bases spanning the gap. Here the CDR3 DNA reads TGTGCCAGCGGATTTCCGGGACACCCTGCAACTAATGAAAAACTGTTTTTT. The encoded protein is CASGFPGHPATNEKLFF.

The CDR3, as DNA: TGTGCCGCGGGACGGACTAGCGGCTACAATGAGCAGTTCTTC. This sequence encodes CAAGRTSGYNEQFF. V usage is TRBV25-1 and J usage is TRBJ2-1; 10 nucleotides align to TRBD2. The V gene's germline CDR1 is MGHDK and CDR2 SYGVNS. Unmatched junction bases numbered 7, after V lost 11 bases and J lost 3 bases. The CDR3 has 14 amino acids.

As DNA, the CDR3 is TGTGCCAGCAGCGCCACCGGGGGACGGACTAATGAAAAACTGTTTTTT. It encodes CASSATGGRTNEKLFF. J is TRBJ1-4 and V is TRBV9; D is possibly TRBD1 (5 bases). This CDR3 is 16 amino acids long. Germline values: CDR1 SGDLS, CDR2 YYNGEE. V was pared by 3 bases and J by 2 bases, with 14 bases between.

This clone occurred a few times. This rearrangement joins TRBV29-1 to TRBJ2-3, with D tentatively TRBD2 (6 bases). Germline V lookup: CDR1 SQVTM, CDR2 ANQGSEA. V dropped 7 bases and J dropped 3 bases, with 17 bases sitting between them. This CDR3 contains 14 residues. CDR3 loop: CSDGGLGGTDTQYF. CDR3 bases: TGCAGCGACGGGGGTCTGGGCGGGACAGATACGCAGTATTTT.

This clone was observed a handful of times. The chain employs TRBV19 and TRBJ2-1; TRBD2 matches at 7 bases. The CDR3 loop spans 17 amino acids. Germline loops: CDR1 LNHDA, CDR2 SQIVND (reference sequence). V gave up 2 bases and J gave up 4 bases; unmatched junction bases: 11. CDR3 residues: CASSILIMRREYNEQFF. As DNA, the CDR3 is TGTGCCAGTAGTATATTAATTATGCGGCGGGAGTACAATGAGCAGTTCTTC.

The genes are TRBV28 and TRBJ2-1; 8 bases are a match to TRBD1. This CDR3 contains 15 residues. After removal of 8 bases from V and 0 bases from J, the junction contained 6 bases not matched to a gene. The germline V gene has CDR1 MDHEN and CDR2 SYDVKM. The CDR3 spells CASQGATYSYNEQFF. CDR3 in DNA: TGTGCCAGCCAGGGGGCAACGTACTCCTACAATGAGCAGTTCTTC. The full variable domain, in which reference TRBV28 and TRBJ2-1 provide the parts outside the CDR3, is DVKVTQSSRYLVKRTGEKVFLECVQDMDHENMFWYRQDPGLGLRLIYFSYDVKMKEKGDIPEGYSVSREKKERFSLILESASTNQTSMYLCASQGATYSYNEQFFGPGTRLTVL.

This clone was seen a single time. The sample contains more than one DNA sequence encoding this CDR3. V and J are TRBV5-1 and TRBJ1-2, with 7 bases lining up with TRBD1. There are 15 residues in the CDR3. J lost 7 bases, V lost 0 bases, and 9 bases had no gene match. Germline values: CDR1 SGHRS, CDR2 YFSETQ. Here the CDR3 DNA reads TGCGCCAGCAGCTTGGGAGACAGGGACGCGGGTGGCTACACCTTC. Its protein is CASSLGDRDAGGYTF.

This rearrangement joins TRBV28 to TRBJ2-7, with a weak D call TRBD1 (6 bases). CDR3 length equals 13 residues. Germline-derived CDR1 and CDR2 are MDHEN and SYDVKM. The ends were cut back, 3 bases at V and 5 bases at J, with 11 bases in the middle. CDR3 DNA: TGTGCCAGCAGTTTTTCAGGGGTCCACGAGCAGTACTTC. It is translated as CASSFSGVHEQYF.

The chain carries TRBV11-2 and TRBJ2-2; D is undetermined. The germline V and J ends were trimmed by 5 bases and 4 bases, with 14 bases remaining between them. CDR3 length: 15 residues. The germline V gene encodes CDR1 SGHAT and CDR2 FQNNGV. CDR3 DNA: TGTGCCAGCAGCGCCACCCGTTTGAGCACCGGGGAGCTGTTTTTT. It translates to CASSATRLSTGELFF. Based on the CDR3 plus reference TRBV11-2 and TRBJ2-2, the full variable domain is EAGVAQSPRYKIIEKRQSVAFWCNPISGHATLYWYQQILGQGPKLLIQFQNNGVVDDSQLPKDRFSAERLKGVDSTLKIQPAKLEDSAVYLCASSATRLSTGELFFGEGSRLTVL.